This passage covers 8 T cell receptor beta chains from one sample sequenced in a study of blood T cell repertoires in COVID-19. Profiling relied on immunoSEQ multiplex PCR, and the TCRdb table lists in-frame clones only, not all of them. The table has about 200,000 clones, 70% to 90% seen once; the top ten hold about 0.95%. Sequencing input: peripheral blood. These receptor sequences come from a man in his fifties or sixties with COVID-19, enrolled during active disease.

The CDR3 spells CASAGTQDRGAMNTEAFF. CDR3 in DNA: TGTGCCAGTGCCGGGACTCAGGACAGGGGCGCAATGAACACTGAAGCTTTCTTT. This chain uses TRBV19 with TRBJ1-1; the match to TRBD1 covers 9 bases. There are 18 residues in the CDR3. Germline-derived CDR1 and CDR2 are LNHDA and SQIVND (reference sequence). The V gene end was trimmed by 8 bases and the J gene end by 0 bases; junction bases not matched to a gene: 16.

The chain employs TRBV5-1 and TRBJ2-1; TRBD2 aligns across 10 bases. This CDR3 spans 18 amino acids. CDR1 and CDR2 from the germline V gene are SGHRS and YFSETQ. The J segment lost 0 bases and the V segment lost 4 bases, leaving 10 bases of the junction unmatched. CDR3: CASSRLAGVFTSYNEQFF. In DNA, the CDR3 is TGCGCCAGCAGCAGGCTAGCGGGAGTATTTACCTCCTACAATGAGCAGTTCTTC.

The rearrangement uses TRBV27 and TRBJ1-5; 7 nucleotides line up with TRBD1. V dropped 6 bases and J dropped 6; count of bases not matched to a gene: 11. Germline CDR1 is MNHEY and CDR2 is SMNVEV (reference sequence). The CDR3 sequence is 15 residues long. The CDR3 DNA reads as TGTGCCAGCAGCTCCACCGAAGGGGGCCGTCAGCCCCAGCATTTT. Residues: CASSSTEGGRQPQHF.

The chain has TRBV11-1 and TRBJ1-3; the match to TRBD1 covers 7 bases. The CDR3 contains 15 residues. Germline V gene lookup returns CDR1 SGHAT and CDR2 FQDESV (reference sequence). V trimming: 5 bases; J trimming: 9 bases; junction bases outside the gene matches: 13. CDR3: CASSQGQTERSTIYF. Here the CDR3 DNA reads TGTGCCAGCAGCCAGGGACAGACGGAAAGGAGCACCATATATTTT.

V gene TRBV5-6 combines with J gene TRBJ1-2; 7 bases match TRBD1. The V and J ends lost 3 bases and 3 bases, in that order; junction bases with no gene match: 8. The germline V gene encodes CDR1 SGHDT and CDR2 YYEEEE. This CDR3 contains 15 residues. CDR3 loop: CASSSNPQGDYGYTF. In nucleotides, the CDR3 is TGTGCCAGCAGCTCAAATCCCCAGGGGGACTATGGCTACACCTTC.

The chain links TRBV9 to TRBJ2-3, with D maybe TRBD1 (5 bases). V shed 1 base and J shed 0 bases, with 6 bases lying between them. Germline lookup yields CDR1 SGDLS and CDR2 YYNGEE. CDR3 size: 14 residues. CDR3 in DNA: TGTGCCAGCAGCGTACAGGGTAGCACAGATACGCAGTATTTT. Translation: CASSVQGSTDTQYF.

The rearrangement links TRBV7-6 to TRBJ1-3; TRBD1 is a possible D gene (5 bases). V dropped 5 bases and J dropped 2 bases, with 16 bases sitting between them. Germline values: CDR1 SGHVS, CDR2 FNYEAQ. The CDR3 spans 16 residues. The CDR3 sequence: CASSARVGGTGNTIYF. CDR3 nucleotide sequence: TGTGCCAGCAGCGCCAGGGTGGGAGGGACTGGAAACACCATATATTTT.

The chain combines TRBV5-8 with TRBJ1-6; TRBD1 matches 7 bases. After removal of 7 bases from V and 0 bases from J, the junction contained 4 bases not matched to a gene. The CDR3 totals 15 residues. Per germline, CDR1 SGHTS and CDR2 YDEGEE. In nucleotides, the CDR3 is TGTGCCAGCCACAGGGACAGCTCCTATAATTCACCCCTCCACTTT. This encodes CASHRDSSYNSPLHF.